Below, 24 T cell receptor beta chains from the same sample are listed, as sequenced in a study of blood T cells in healthy people across ages. Then a second PCR, running about 7 to 11 cycles, was carried out with a sample-barcoded 5' primer and a J-beta primer mix. TCRdb re-called the 5' RACE reads through MiXCR, storing one row per CDR3 protein. The sample contains 710,000 or so distinct CDR3 sequences, less than 40% of which appear only once. The material sequenced was blood. The receptors come from a woman older than 75 in good health.

This rearrangement joins TRBV27 to TRBJ2-4; 10 bases are a match to TRBD1. The end of the DNA aligns better with TRBJ2-7, so the J call may be wrong. Germline values: CDR1 MNHEY, CDR2 SMNVEV (reference sequence). This CDR3 has 16 amino acids. For the CDR3, the DNA is TGTGCCAGCCCCGCTCCCTATAGGACAGGGGGCTACGAGCAGTACTTC. Translating gives CASPAPYRTGGYEQYF.

This clonotype appeared many times. DNA for the CDR3: TGTGCCAGCAGTCCGTCCGGACAGGGGAGGTCCTACGAGCAGTACTTC. It specifies CASSPSGQGRSYEQYF. The chain couples TRBV27 to TRBJ2-7, with TRBD1 matching over 9 bases. The V gene's germline CDR1 is MNHEY and CDR2 SMNVEV (reference sequence). This CDR3 has 16 amino acids. V lost 5 bases to trimming and J lost 1 base; unmatched junction nucleotides: 9.

Many counts were recorded for this clonotype. The chain links TRBV5-5 to TRBJ2-7; weak D call: TRBD2 (6 bases). This CDR3 has 12 residues. The V gene lost 4 bases and the J gene lost 3 bases, with 8 bases spanning the gap. Germline V gene data show CDR1 as SGHKS and CDR2 as YYEKEE (reference sequence). The CDR3 DNA reads TGTGCCAGCAGCGCGGAGGGCTACGAGCAGTACTTC. Its translation is CASSAEGYEQYF.

V gene TRBV6-1 combines with J gene TRBJ2-3; 9 nucleotides agree with TRBD2. CDR3 length: 16 amino acids. The germline V gene has CDR1 MNHNS and CDR2 SASEGT. V shed 4 bases, J shed 3 bases, and the junction held 8 bases outside the gene matches. CDR3 protein: CASSGSSGTVTDTQYF. CDR3 bases: TGTGCCAGCAGTGGGTCTAGCGGGACGGTTACAGATACGCAGTATTTT.

V usage is TRBV27 and J usage is TRBJ2-7; TRBD1 is a possible D gene (6 bases). The end of the DNA is better explained by TRBJ2-4, so the J call may be wrong. This CDR3 comprises 12 residues. CDR1 MNHEY and CDR2 SMNVEV come from the germline V gene (reference sequence). The DNA for the CDR3 is TGTGCCAGCAGTCAACAGGGAAACATTCAGTACTTC. Its protein is CASSQQGNIQYF.

This clonotype appeared many times. The gene calls are TRBV20-1 and TRBJ1-4, with D possibly matching TRBD1 (5 bases). This CDR3 has 15 amino acids. Looked up from germline, CDR1 is DFQATT and CDR2 is SNEGSKA (reference sequence). The ends were cut back, 0 bases at V and 8 bases at J, with 16 bases in the middle. The DNA of the CDR3 is TGCAGTGCTAGAGATCCGCGGGGGTTAGGGGAAAAACTGTTTTTT. This encodes CSARDPRGLGEKLFF.

This clonotype was counted at least ten times. Since a much larger clone is just one base distant, this may be a read error. V gene TRBV29-1 combines with J gene TRBJ2-1; the match to TRBD1 covers 7 bases. Germline assignment: CDR1 SQVTM and CDR2 ANQGSEA. Unmatched junction bases numbered 6, after V lost 4 bases and J lost 6 bases. This CDR3 spans 13 amino acids. The CDR3 nucleotides read TGCAGCGTTGGAGGGGGCCCTACCAATGAGCAGTTCTTC. Amino acid sequence: CSVGGGPTNEQFF.

The sample holds many counts of this clonotype. Here the CDR3 DNA reads TGTGCCTGTCTACAGGGTTGGGCTTATGGCTACACCTTC. Protein: CACLQGWAYGYTF. The chain joins TRBV30 to TRBJ1-2; D perhaps matches TRBD1 (6 bases). Between the trimmed V and J ends, which lost 6 bases and 5 bases, there was a span of 16 bases. The CDR3 runs to 13 residues. Germline-derived CDR1 and CDR2 are GTSNPN and SVGIG (reference sequence).

This clonotype was counted many times. The chain employs TRBV13 and TRBJ2-7; possibly TRBD1 or TRBD2 for D (5 bases each). From germline, CDR1 is PRHDT and CDR2 FYEKMQ (reference sequence). The CDR3 has 15 amino acids. V lost 1 base and J lost 3, with 13 bases in between. The CDR3 bases are TGTGCCAGCAGCTTAGCCAGGGTCGGGAACTACGAGCAGTACTTC. Encoded protein: CASSLARVGNYEQYF. The full variable domain, rest sourced from reference TRBV13 and TRBJ2-7, is AAGVIQSPRHLIKEKRETATLKCYPIPRHDTVYWYQQGPGQDPQFLISFYEKMQSDKGSIPDRFSAQQFSDYHSELNMSSLELGDSALYFCASSLARVGNYEQYFGPGTRLTVT.

The table lists this clonotype with many counts. The CDR3 region has the DNA TGCAGTACACCCCTTGGGGACTACGAGCAGTACTTC. Its translation is CSTPLGDYEQYF. The chain uses TRBV20-1 and TRBJ2-7, with D unclear. CDR1 is DFQATT, CDR2 SNEGSKA, per germline (reference sequence). CDR3 length equals 12 residues. V dropped 8 bases and J dropped 3 bases, with 14 bases sitting between them.

V and J are TRBV12-3 or TRBV12-4 and TRBJ2-3, with D tentatively TRBD2 (6 bases). This CDR3 region has 15 residues. Trimming removed 4 bases from V and 3 bases from J, with 14 bases in between. The CDR3 DNA follows: TGTGCCAGCAGTTCGACTAGAAGTTATACAGATACGCAGTATTTT. Encoded protein: CASSSTRSYTDTQYF.

This clonotype was observed many times. The chain joins TRBV20-1 to TRBJ1-2; D is unclear. With 6 bases removed from V and 4 bases from J, the gap between germline ends came to 9 bases. CDR3 length: 11 residues. Germline V gene data show CDR1 as DFQATT and CDR2 as SNEGSKA (reference sequence). The DNA of the CDR3 is TGCAGTGCAGCGGACGGCTATGGCTACACCTTC. It yields the protein CSAADGYGYTF.

This rearrangement joins TRBV12-3 or TRBV12-4 to TRBJ2-2; 8 bases agree with TRBD1. The ends lost 6 bases at V and 4 bases at J; junction bases unmatched: 7. The CDR3 has 15 residues. The DNA of the CDR3 is TGTGCCAGCAGCCCTCGGACAGGGCCCACCGGGGAGCTGTTTTTT. Translation gives CASSPRTGPTGELFF.

The chain joins TRBV2 to TRBJ2-1; TRBD2 matches at 9 bases. Trimming at V came to 6 bases and at J to 4 bases, leaving 10 bases not matched to a gene. The CDR3 length is 16 residues. Per germline, CDR1 SNHLY and CDR2 FYNNEI. The CDR3 protein is CASSGSGGLLYNEQFF. The CDR3 DNA follows: TGTGCCAGCAGCGGTAGCGGGGGCCTTCTTTACAATGAGCAGTTCTTC.

This clonotype came up many times. CDR3 in amino acids: CSASDREGGYTF. CDR3 nucleotides: TGCAGTGCCTCGGACAGGGAGGGTGGCTACACCTTC. This chain links TRBV20-1 with TRBJ1-2; 8 nucleotides align to TRBD1. Germline V lookup: CDR1 DFQATT, CDR2 SNEGSKA (reference sequence). The CDR3 has 12 residues. Germline trimming cut 6 bases from V and 7 bases from J; bases unmatched to any gene: 7.

The rearrangement links TRBV30 to TRBJ1-5; D might be TRBD1 (5 bases). V shed 2 bases and J shed 2 bases, with 13 bases lying between them. Germline values: CDR1 GTSNPN, CDR2 SVGIG (reference sequence). The CDR3 is 15 residues long. The CDR3 DNA reads TGTGCCTGGAGTAAAGAGGGGACGGGCAATCAGCCCCAGCATTTT. Protein: CAWSKEGTGNQPQHF.

There are a few counts of this clonotype. This sequence may be a read error, since a much larger clone differs from it by one base. The CDR3, as DNA: TGTGCCAGCAGTGAGGGCCGGGACAGGGGGCGGGGTGAGCAGTACTTC. Protein product: CASSEGRDRGRGEQYF. V usage is TRBV25-1 and J usage is TRBJ2-5; 12 bases agree with TRBD1. Germline V gene data show CDR1 as MGHDK and CDR2 as SYGVNS. The CDR3 length is 16 residues. V shed 3 bases, J shed 11 bases, and the junction held 13 bases outside the gene matches.

Only one count was recorded for this clonotype. A much larger clone lies one base from this, so it may be a read error. The chain joins TRBV15 to TRBJ2-3; TRBD2 aligns across 8 bases. Germline-derived CDR1 and CDR2 are LNHNV and YYDKDF (reference sequence). V shed 6 bases and J 5 bases; nucleotides not matched to a gene: 10. This CDR3 spans 15 amino acids. The CDR3 bases are TGTGCCACCAGAAGACGAGCGGGGGTGGAAGATACGCAGTATTTT. It is translated as CATRRRAGVEDTQYF.

Of note for this clonotype: A much larger clone is a single base away; this may be a read error. The chain carries TRBV12-3 or TRBV12-4 and TRBJ1-5; a possible D gene is TRBD1 (5 bases). The CDR3 is 14 amino acids. CDR3 amino acids: CASSFGGVNQLQHF. The CDR3, as DNA: TGTGCCAGCAGTTTTGGAGGGGTAAATCAGCTCCAGCATTTT.

This clonotype was recorded at least ten times. The V call is TRBV7-9, the J call TRBJ2-7, with a weak D call TRBD2 (5 bases). Germline V lookup: CDR1 SEHNR, CDR2 FQNEAQ (reference sequence). The germline V and J ends were trimmed by 11 bases and 4 bases, with 18 bases remaining between them. The CDR3 totals 13 residues. The CDR3 loop is CAAEGREGYEQYF. DNA for the CDR3: TGTGCCGCAGAGGGCCGGGAAGGTTACGAGCAGTACTTC.

This clonotype was seen a single time. This may come from a read error, since a much larger clone is one base off. This CDR3 is CASSTSVVPNEQYF. CDR3 nucleotide sequence: TGCGCCAGCAGCACTTCAGTCGTCCCGAACGAGCAGTACTTC. The chain uses TRBV5-1 and TRBJ2-7; D is ambiguous. Trimming took off 4 bases at V and 5 bases at J, with 16 bases between the two ends. CDR3 length: 14 residues. Germline CDR1 and CDR2: SGHRS and YFSETQ.

This clonotype was seen many times. V gene TRBV27 combines with J gene TRBJ2-1, with 10 bases lining up with TRBD2. V was clipped by 10 bases and J by 7 bases; unmatched bases: 16. This CDR3 spans 16 amino acids. Germline lookup yields CDR1 MNHEY and CDR2 SMNVEV (reference sequence). The CDR3 is CAIFTAGGIDWNEQFF. CDR3 DNA: TGTGCCATCTTTACAGCGGGGGGGATTGATTGGAATGAGCAGTTCTTC.

With respect to this clonotype: A junction boundary mismatches the germline segment, possibly from a read error. This chain joins TRBV12-3 or TRBV12-4 and TRBJ2-3, with TRBD2 matching 11 bases. CDR3 size: 16 residues. The CDR3 DNA sequence: TGTGCCAGCCGACCACTAGCGGGAGTGATAGCAGATACGGAGTATTTT. It encodes CASRPLAGVIADTEYF.

This clonotype has at least ten counts. The gene calls are TRBV5-1 and TRBJ2-7; 7 bases map to TRBD1. CDR1 is SGHRS, CDR2 YFSETQ, per germline. The length of the CDR3 is 14 residues. The ends lost 2 bases at V and 6 bases at J; junction bases unmatched: 8. The CDR3 DNA reads as TGCGCCAGCAGCTTAGGGACAGCATCTCTCGAGCAGTACTTC. The encoded protein is CASSLGTASLEQYF.